This TCR beta chain was profiled in a study of blood T cells in healthy people across ages. The CDR3 is 16 residues long. CDR1 is LGHDT and CDR2 is YNNKEL in the germline V gene (reference sequence). V was trimmed by 4 bases and J by 0 bases, leaving 13 bases between them. Using a J-beta primer mix together with a sample-barcoded 5' primer, a second PCR was run for roughly 7 to 12 cycles. One entry per CDR3 protein results from TCRdb running MiXCR on the 5' RACE reads. The data hold hundreds of thousands of distinct CDR3 sequences, with 24% observed a single time. About this clonotype: The final CDR3 position lacks the conserved phenylalanine or tryptophan, pointing to a likely read error.

This sample was also put to use in a study of T cells of mothers and their children.

The chain joins TRBV3-1 to TRBJ1-5; D is uncertain. The material sequenced was blood. This sequence originates from a boy between 10 and 17 years old in good health. In DNA, the CDR3 is TGTGCCAGCAGCCCTGGTGGAGGCGGTAGCAATCAGCCCCAGCATCTT. Translated: CASSPGGGGSNQPQHL.